The 25 T cell receptor beta chains below all came from one sample that was sequenced in a study of blood T cell repertoires in COVID-19 (dated by TCRdb to about 2020). Library prep was done by the immunoSEQ multiplex PCR assay. TCRdb limited this immuneACCESS table to in-frame rearrangements with V and J called. A share of clones is missing; checked studies link under half to unresolved V genes, and the rest is unexplained. The sample table lists 400,000 to 450,000 clones, around 91% of them with a count of one. Jointly, the top ten make up roughly 0.66% of the sample. Material: PBMCs or T cells enriched from blood (not recorded which). The source of these receptors is a man between 18 and 35 years old who had recovered from COVID-19.

The genes are TRBV16 and TRBJ2-3; D ambiguous. The CDR3 has 11 amino acids. Trimming took off 1 base at V and 8 bases at J, with 4 bases between the two ends. The germline gives CDR1 KGHSY, CDR2 FQNENV. CDR3 sequence: CASSQYGTQYF. CDR3 sequence (DNA): TGTGCCAGCAGCCAATACGGTACGCAGTATTTT. Full variable domain (outside the CDR3, taken from reference TRBV16 and TRBJ2-3): GEEVAQTPKHLVRGEGQKAKLYCAPIKGHSYVFWYQQVLKNEFKFLISFQNENVFDETGMPKERFSAKCLPNSPCSLEIQATKLEDSAVYFCASSQYGTQYFGPGTRLTVL.

The chain joins TRBV7-8 to TRBJ2-5; D possibly corresponds to TRBD1 (6 bases). The germline CDR1 and CDR2 sequences are SGHVS and FQNEAQ. V was clipped by 3 bases and J by 1 base, with 9 bases between them. CDR3 length: 14 amino acids. The CDR3 bases are TGTGCCAGCAGCTTGCAGGGGACCCAAGAGACCCAGTACTTC. It specifies CASSLQGTQETQYF.

V is TRBV27 and J is TRBJ2-5; no definite D call. This CDR3 region has 14 residues. Germline V CDR1 and CDR2: MNHEY, SMNVEV (reference sequence). V gave up 1 base and J gave up 2 bases, with 8 bases separating them. In DNA form, the CDR3 reads TGTGCCAGCAGTTTATTGGGCCCTCAAGAGACCCAGTACTTC. Protein sequence: CASSLLGPQETQYF.

The chain is built from TRBV3-1 (or the pseudogene TRBV3-2) and TRBJ1-1, with D possibly matching TRBD1 (5 bases). The CDR3 is 16 residues long. Germline V gives CDR1 LGHDT, CDR2 YNNKEL (reference sequence). Trimming took off 0 bases at V and 0 bases at J, with 11 bases between the two ends. CDR3 DNA sequence: TGTGCCAGCAGCCAAGAAGGGAGGGGTCTGAACACTGAAGCTTTCTTT. Encoded protein: CASSQEGRGLNTEAFF.

This rearrangement joins TRBV13 to TRBJ1-2; 8 bases align to TRBD1. With 6 bases clipped from V and 3 bases from J, the junction kept 9 bases outside the gene matches. The CDR3 is 15 amino acids. Germline CDR1 and CDR2: PRHDT and FYEKMQ (reference sequence). For the CDR3, the DNA is TGTGCCAGCAGGCGTCTCGGACAGGGAGACTATGGCTACACCTTC. The encoded protein is CASRRLGQGDYGYTF.

The V call is TRBV27, the J call TRBJ1-2; D is unresolved. Trimming pared 5 bases from V and 1 base from J, leaving 8 bases between. Germline CDR1 and CDR2: MNHEY and SMNVEV (reference sequence). The CDR3 length is 13 residues. CDR3 nucleotides: TGTGCCAGCAGTCTCCAGATTAACTATGGCTACACCTTC. It yields the protein CASSLQINYGYTF.

This rearrangement joins TRBV2 to TRBJ2-2; TRBD2 matches at 8 bases. This CDR3 has 15 residues. The germline CDR1 and CDR2 sequences are SNHLY and FYNNEI. The V and J ends lost 4 bases and 4 bases, in that order; junction bases with no gene match: 5. The chain's CDR3 is CASSGVAGPTGELFF. Written as DNA, the CDR3 is TGTGCCAGCAGTGGGGTAGCGGGGCCCACCGGGGAGCTGTTTTTT.

This clone was observed a handful of times. The chain recombines TRBV10-3 with TRBJ1-4; D remains unclear. The CDR3 is 13 residues long. The germline V and J ends were trimmed by 2 bases and 8 bases, with 9 bases remaining between them. CDR1 ENHRY and CDR2 SYGVKD come from the germline V gene. This CDR3 reads CAISEIQSEKLFF. The CDR3 bases are TGTGCCATCAGTGAGATACAGTCCGAAAAACTGTTTTTT.

V is TRBV10-3 and J is TRBJ1-1; unclear D gene. V shed 4 bases and J shed 4 bases, with 7 bases lying between them. This CDR3 region has 12 residues. The V gene's germline CDR1 is ENHRY and CDR2 SYGVKD. CDR3 loop: CAISGSVTEAFF. In DNA, the CDR3 is TGTGCCATCAGTGGAAGCGTCACTGAAGCTTTCTTT.

This chain connects TRBV18 to TRBJ2-1; D is perhaps TRBD2 (6 bases). Germline lookup yields CDR1 KGHSH and CDR2 LQKENI. Trimming removed 1 base at V and 0 bases at J, with 13 bases between. This CDR3 has 17 residues. In DNA form, the CDR3 reads TGTGCCAGCTCACCACGTTCGGGACTCGACTCCTACAATGAGCAGTTCTTC. Protein sequence: CASSPRSGLDSYNEQFF.

The chain uses TRBV9 and TRBJ2-3, with 8 bases that match TRBD2. J was trimmed by 4 bases and V by 0 bases; bases with no gene match: 7. CDR1 is SGDLS and CDR2 is YYNGEE in the germline V gene. The CDR3 has 16 amino acids. The CDR3 loop is CASSVAGTRGSDTQYF. Written as DNA, the CDR3 is TGTGCCAGCAGCGTAGCCGGGACTAGGGGTTCAGATACGCAGTATTTT.

The chain links TRBV3-1 (or the pseudogene TRBV3-2) to TRBJ1-6; no definite D call. There are 16 residues in the CDR3. Per germline, CDR1 LGHDT and CDR2 YNNKEL (reference sequence). The ends were cut back, 4 bases at V and 2 bases at J, with 12 bases in the middle. CDR3 coding DNA: TGTGCCAGCAGCCCCGGGCCGGGAACCTATAATTCACCCCTCCACTTT. It is translated as CASSPGPGTYNSPLHF.

The chain recombines TRBV2 with TRBJ1-1, with 7 bases that match TRBD1. CDR3 length: 14 amino acids. CDR1 is SNHLY and CDR2 is FYNNEI in the germline V gene. V was clipped by 1 base and J by 7 bases; unmatched bases: 6. CDR3 DNA sequence: TGTGCCAGCAGTGAAGGAACAGGGGTGTTTGAAGCTTTCTTT. This gives the protein CASSEGTGVFEAFF. The full variable domain, completed using reference TRBV2 and TRBJ1-1, is EPEVTQTPSHQVTQMGQEVILRCVPISNHLYFYWYRQILGQKVEFLVSFYNNEISEKSEIFDDQFSVERPDGSNFTLKIRSTKLEDSAMYFCASSEGTGVFEAFFGQGTRLTVV.

The chain recombines TRBV21-1 with TRBJ1-5; whether TRBD1, the table's D call, matches the DNA was not checked. TRBV21-1 is listed as a pseudogene. CDR3 length equals 13 residues. The CDR3 DNA reads TGTGCCAGCGAGGGACACTACCATCAGCCCCAGCATTTT. Amino acid sequence: CASEGHYHQPQHF.

This clone was counted only a few times. The chain couples TRBV6-5 to TRBJ2-7; TRBD1 agrees at 10 bases. CDR3 size: 16 residues. The germline V gene encodes CDR1 MNHEY and CDR2 SVGAGI. The V gene end was trimmed by 0 bases and the J gene end by 4 bases; junction bases not matched to a gene: 6. The CDR3 loop is CASSYSAWTGGYEQYF. In nucleotides, the CDR3 is TGTGCCAGCAGTTACTCGGCTTGGACAGGGGGTTACGAGCAGTACTTC.

The CDR3 DNA sequence: TGTGCCAGCAGGAGGACAGGGGAAGGCTACACCTTC. It specifies CASRRTGEGYTF. The chain couples TRBV2 to TRBJ1-2; 9 bases match TRBD1. Trimming removed 6 bases from V and 8 bases from J; junction bases left unmatched: 4. The CDR3 has 12 amino acids. The germline CDR1 and CDR2 sequences are SNHLY and FYNNEI.

The rearrangement joins TRBV4-2 to TRBJ2-5; no definite D call. V lost 0 bases and J 4 bases, leaving 9 bases between the germline ends. The length of the CDR3 is 14 residues. The germline gives CDR1 LGHNA, CDR2 YNFKEQ. The CDR3 nucleotides are TGTGCCAGCAGCCAAGATTGGTCCGGAGAGACCCAGTACTTC. This encodes CASSQDWSGETQYF.

J is TRBJ2-7 and V is TRBV5-1; TRBD2 aligns across 12 bases. The junction had 8 bases not matched to a gene; V was cut back by 3 bases and J by 4 bases. The CDR3 has 16 amino acids. Germline assignment: CDR1 SGHRS and CDR2 YFSETQ. CDR3 nucleotides: TGCGCCAGCAGCTCGAGGACTAGCGGGAACTTTTACGAGCAGTACTTC. This codes for CASSSRTSGNFYEQYF. The variable domain in full, completed from reference TRBV5-1 and TRBJ2-7, reads KAGVTQTPRYLIKTRGQQVTLSCSPISGHRSVSWYQQTPGQGLQFLFEYFSETQRNKGNFPGRFSGRQFSNSRSEMNVSTLELGDSALYLCASSSRTSGNFYEQYFGPGTRLTVT.

The V gene is TRBV27, the J gene TRBJ2-1, with 8 bases aligning to TRBD2. Germline CDR1 and CDR2: MNHEY and SMNVEV (reference sequence). This CDR3 is 16 amino acids long. J gave up 2 bases and V 5 bases, and 8 bases lay outside the gene matches. As DNA, the CDR3 is TGTGCCAGCAGTCCTCCCGGGCGGGGGGCCTACAATGAGCAGTTCTTC. Amino acid sequence: CASSPPGRGAYNEQFF.

This chain connects TRBV4-1 to TRBJ1-1; D is uncertain. Deletions cut 2 bases from V and 1 base from J, with 11 bases between. The CDR3 spans 15 residues. CDR1 is MGHRA and CDR2 is YSYEKL in the germline V gene. This CDR3 is CASSQIEYGNTEAFF. The CDR3 DNA follows: TGCGCCAGCAGCCAAATCGAGTACGGGAACACTGAAGCTTTCTTT.

There are a few counts of this clone. CDR3 loop: CASSYNRGQRDTQYF. CDR3 sequence (DNA): TGTGCCAGCAGTTACAACAGGGGGCAGAGGGATACGCAGTATTTT. The chain recombines TRBV6-2 or TRBV6-3 with TRBJ2-3; 9 nucleotides agree with TRBD1. Unmatched junction bases numbered 6, after V lost 2 bases and J lost 6 bases. The germline V gene has CDR1 MNHEY and CDR2 SVGEGT. The CDR3 has 15 amino acids.

The rearrangement uses TRBV5-6 and TRBJ2-5; 7 bases are a match to TRBD2. The V and J ends lost 0 bases and 3 bases, in that order; junction bases with no gene match: 5. The CDR3 contains 15 residues. Germline-derived CDR1 and CDR2 are SGHDT and YYEEEE. Written as DNA, the CDR3 is TGTGCCAGCAGCTTGGCGGCTAGCGGAAAAGAGACCCAGTACTTC. Encoded protein: CASSLAASGKETQYF.

This chain uses TRBV9 with TRBJ2-7; a possible D gene is TRBD1 (6 bases). V dropped 0 bases and J dropped 2 bases, with 12 bases sitting between them. There are 15 residues in the CDR3. Germline CDR1 is SGDLS and CDR2 is YYNGEE. CDR3: CASSVDEGDAYEQYF. CDR3 coding DNA: TGTGCCAGCAGCGTAGACGAGGGGGACGCCTACGAGCAGTACTTC.

The chain is built from TRBV28 and TRBJ2-7; TRBD2 matches 12 bases. CDR3 length: 14 amino acids. CDR1 MDHEN and CDR2 SYDVKM come from the germline V gene. Unmatched junction bases numbered 4, after V lost 3 bases and J lost 7 bases. CDR3 sequence (DNA): TGTGCCAGCAGTTTGCCGGGACTAGCGGGTGAGCAGTACTTC. Its protein is CASSLPGLAGEQYF.

The chain combines TRBV30 with TRBJ1-4, with 12 bases identical to TRBD1. The length of the CDR3 is 17 residues. Looked up from germline, CDR1 is GTSNPN and CDR2 is SVGIG (reference sequence). The J segment lost 10 bases and the V segment lost 3 bases, leaving 15 bases of the junction unmatched. CDR3 in DNA: TGTGCCTGGAGACCCACCGGAGCGGGACAGGGGGCGGGAAAACTGTTTTTT. The encoded protein is CAWRPTGAGQGAGKLFF.